This T cell receptor beta chain originates from a study of cytomegalovirus exposure and HLA in healthy donors. Findings and limits, study-wide: Most of the CMV-associated TCR beta chains (in a later analysis) appeared to be HLA-restricted.

Germline V lookup: CDR1 SGHRS, CDR2 YFSETQ. The CDR3 consists of 15 residues. Trimming took 4 bases from V and 2 from J, leaving 14 bases between them. At collection, donors were nominally healthy, but unrecorded immune exposures were probable. A multiplex PCR was run with 60 Vbeta primers and 13 Jbeta primers. Only in-frame clones appear in the TCRdb table, and some are missing; sequencing was by immunoSEQ multiplex PCR. Here the sample spans about 55,000 clones, approximately 78% being singletons. The sample holds one count of this clone. What it binds is unknown. Sequencing was done on a sample of PBMCs. V usage is TRBV5-1 and J usage is TRBJ2-3; the D gene is possibly TRBD1 (5 bases). The clonotype comes from a female donor in good health and CMV-seronegative. The CDR3 nucleotides are TGCGCCAGCAGCCTCACGTCAGGGTACACAGATACGCAGTATTTT. Protein sequence: CASSLTSGYTDTQYF.